Presented here are 19 T cell receptor beta chains from one specimen sequenced in a study of CD8+ T cells in alopecia areata. Following RNA extraction, reverse transcription yielded cDNA that acted as the sequencing template. The repertoire was sequenced with immunoSEQ multiplex PCR; TCRdb's copy has only in-frame clones and lacks some. Here the sample spans approximately 150,000 clones, about two thirds being singletons. Material for sequencing was CD8+ T cells sorted from blood. The source is a human donor in good health.

This clone was seen more than once but under ten times. Different DNA sequences within this sample yield the same CDR3. The chain carries TRBV7-9 and TRBJ2-1, with 11 bases matching TRBD2. The V gene's germline CDR1 is SEHNR and CDR2 FQNEAQ (reference sequence). J lost 4 bases, V lost 4 bases, and 3 bases had no gene match. This CDR3 region has 15 residues. CDR3 in amino acids: CASSSGTSGYNEQFF. CDR3 coding DNA: TGTGCCAGCAGCTCCGGGACTAGCGGTTACAATGAGCAGTTCTTC.

On this clone itself: At the DNA level, this CDR3 is encoded by other sequences in the same sample as well. The chain is built from TRBV5-1 and TRBJ2-7; no clear D. V shed 0 bases and J shed 0 bases, with 4 bases lying between them. The CDR3 is made up of 13 amino acids. From germline, CDR1 is SGHRS and CDR2 YFSETQ. Written as DNA, the CDR3 is TGCGCCAGCAGCTTGGGGAGCTCCTACGAGCAGTACTTC. Its translation: CASSLGSSYEQYF.

The chain is built from TRBV7-9 and TRBJ2-6; 10 bases map to TRBD2. The junction had 4 bases not matched to a gene; V was cut back by 5 bases and J by 0 bases. CDR1 is SEHNR, CDR2 FQNEAQ, per germline (reference sequence). This CDR3 spans 17 amino acids. DNA of the CDR3: TGTGCCAGCAGCGTAACTAGCGGGGACTCTGGGGCCAACGTCCTGACTTTC. It encodes CASSVTSGDSGANVLTF.

This clone showed up just a few times. The V gene is TRBV27, the J gene TRBJ2-7; TRBD2 matches at 7 bases. The CDR3 length is 15 residues. Germline-derived CDR1 and CDR2 are MNHEY and SMNVEV (reference sequence). V shed 5 bases and J 3 bases; nucleotides not matched to a gene: 10. CDR3 DNA sequence: TGTGCCAGCAGTCTAGGGAGGGGTTCTTTCTACGAGCAGTACTTC. The encoded protein is CASSLGRGSFYEQYF.

The chain employs TRBV4-2 and TRBJ2-1; 9 bases fit TRBD1. Germline loops: CDR1 LGHNA, CDR2 YNFKEQ. The CDR3 loop spans 15 amino acids. V dropped 4 bases and J dropped 6; count of bases not matched to a gene: 7. The CDR3 sequence: CASSLGTGRGNEQFF. The CDR3 DNA is TGTGCCAGCAGCCTCGGGACAGGGCGTGGCAATGAGCAGTTCTTC.

This chain uses TRBV2 with TRBJ1-2, with D possibly TRBD1 on 6 matching bases. Trimming took 10 bases from V and 8 from J, leaving 20 bases between them. Germline loops: CDR1 SNHLY, CDR2 FYNNEI. This CDR3 region has 13 residues. The CDR3 region is CAITFYRDEGYTF. CDR3 coding DNA: TGTGCCATCACATTTTACAGGGATGAAGGCTACACCTTC. The whole variable domain, remainder taken from reference TRBV2 and TRBJ1-2, is EPEVTQTPSHQVTQMGQEVILRCVPISNHLYFYWYRQILGQKVEFLVSFYNNEISEKSEIFDDQFSVERPDGSNFTLKIRSTKLEDSAMYFCAITFYRDEGYTFGSGTRLTVV.

This sequence joins TRBV25-1 and TRBJ2-1; TRBD1 matches 10 bases. The V segment lost 6 bases and the J segment 6 bases; nucleotides outside the gene matches: 5. Germline CDR1 MGHDK, CDR2 SYGVNS. The CDR3 length is 14 residues. This CDR3 reads CASRTGQGLNEQFF. As DNA, the CDR3 is TGTGCCAGCAGAACGGGACAGGGGCTCAATGAGCAGTTCTTC.

On this clone: The junction does not match germline at one end; this may be a read error. The chain recombines TRBV9 with TRBJ2-2; 7 positions match TRBD2. Per germline, CDR1 SGDLS and CDR2 YYNGEE. The CDR3 has 13 amino acids. CDR3 protein: CASSRSGMGELLF. CDR3 nucleotide sequence: TGTGCCAGCAGCCGGAGCGGGATGGGGGAGCTGCTTTTT.

The chain couples TRBV29-1 to TRBJ1-1; D is undetermined. V was clipped by 0 bases and J by 4 bases, with 15 bases between them. CDR1 is SQVTM, CDR2 ANQGSEA, per germline. The CDR3 consists of 15 residues. The CDR3 loop reads CSVEDLGRSGTEAFF. The CDR3 DNA is TGCAGCGTTGAAGATTTAGGACGGTCGGGCACTGAAGCTTTCTTT.

Comments on this clone: Possible read error: a much larger clone is one base away. This chain links TRBV11-2 with TRBJ2-5; D gene unclear. The CDR3 has 10 residues. Per the germline V gene, CDR1 is SGHAT and CDR2 is FQNNGV. V was trimmed by 0 bases and J by 7 bases, leaving 0 bases between them. The CDR3 DNA follows: TGTGCCAGCAGCTTAGAGACCCAGTACTTC. It encodes CASSLETQYF.

This chain links TRBV29-1 with TRBJ2-1; D is uncertain. CDR1 and CDR2 (germline): SQVTM, ANQGSEA. The CDR3 contains 13 residues. V lost 3 bases, J lost 6 bases, and 12 bases lay in between. The CDR3 DNA is TGCAGCGTTGACGGAGTGTTTCCCAATGAGCAGTTCTTC. Amino acid sequence: CSVDGVFPNEQFF.

V and J are TRBV11-2 and TRBJ2-5; D unclear. The V end lost 2 bases, the J end lost 4 bases, and 2 bases lay between the germline ends. Germline-derived CDR1 and CDR2 are SGHAT and FQNNGV. The CDR3 runs to 11 residues. The CDR3 spells CASSLIETQYF. The CDR3 bases are TGTGCCAGCAGCTTAATAGAGACCCAGTACTTC.

The chain uses TRBV5-1 and TRBJ2-7; D may be TRBD1 or TRBD2 (5 bases each). Trimming stripped 4 bases from V and 7 bases from J, with 15 bases between. The germline V gene has CDR1 SGHRS and CDR2 YFSETQ. The CDR3 covers 13 residues. This chain's CDR3 is CASSRDPWEEQYF. CDR3 DNA: TGCGCCAGCAGCAGGGACCCCTGGGAGGAGCAGTACTTC.

The gene calls are TRBV29-1 and TRBJ2-1; D is ambiguous. With 5 bases removed from V and 4 bases from J, the gap between germline ends came to 15 bases. Germline V lookup: CDR1 SQVTM, CDR2 ANQGSEA. There are 14 residues in the CDR3. CDR3 bases: TGCAGCGTTCCGGCCACAACAGATTACAATGAGCAGTTCTTC. Residues: CSVPATTDYNEQFF.

The rearrangement uses TRBV11-2 and TRBJ2-6; D unclear. The V end was cut by 4 bases, the J end by 1 base, with 11 bases between. Germline CDR1 is SGHAT and CDR2 is FQNNGV. The CDR3 runs 16 residues. This CDR3 is CASSSGSLSGANVLTF. CDR3 nucleotides: TGTGCCAGCAGCTCTGGCTCCCTGTCTGGGGCCAACGTCCTGACTTTC.

The table lists this clone with a count of one. The chain is built from TRBV29-1 and TRBJ1-1; no reliable D call. The CDR3 is 15 amino acids. V was trimmed by 1 base and J by 3 bases, leaving 15 bases between them. Germline V gives CDR1 SQVTM, CDR2 ANQGSEA. The CDR3 sequence is CSVEGPARPDTEAFF. For the CDR3, the DNA is TGCAGCGTTGAAGGTCCTGCGAGGCCGGACACTGAAGCTTTCTTT.

This clone occurred many times. The V call is TRBV27, the J call TRBJ2-7, with D perhaps given as TRBD1 or TRBD2 (5 bases each). Germline loops: CDR1 MNHEY, CDR2 SMNVEV (reference sequence). The V gene lost 6 bases and the J gene lost 7 bases, with 13 bases spanning the gap. The CDR3 contains 12 residues. The CDR3 DNA is TGTGCCAGCAGCTGGGGGACGCGTGAGCAGTACTTC. Translating it yields CASSWGTREQYF.

The chain carries TRBV7-9 and TRBJ1-5, with D hard to call. The CDR3 sequence is 12 residues long. Trimming shortened V by 7 bases and J by 4 bases, and 8 bases separated the two germline ends. Germline values: CDR1 SEHNR, CDR2 FQNEAQ (reference sequence). The CDR3, as DNA: TGTGCCAGCACCGAAGGGAATCAGCCCCAGCATTTT. Protein sequence: CASTEGNQPQHF.

The V gene is TRBV18, the J gene TRBJ2-1; tentative D call: TRBD2 (5 bases). The V end lost 3 bases, the J end lost 8 bases, and 5 bases lay between the germline ends. The CDR3 covers 11 residues. Germline-derived CDR1 and CDR2 are KGHSH and LQKENI. The DNA of the CDR3 is TGTGCCAGCTCACCGGGAGATGAGCAGTTCTTC. This codes for CASSPGDEQFF.